Each of the 29 T cell receptor beta chains below was sequenced from the same sample in a study of cytomegalovirus exposure and HLA in healthy donors. Amplification used 60 Vbeta primers and 13 Jbeta primers. The assay was immunoSEQ multiplex PCR, and TCRdb's table has in-frame clones only and misses some. The table includes around 260,000 clones, under 90% detected once. Sequenced: PBMCs. Source of these receptors: a girl aged 2 to 10 in good health and CMV-seronegative.

The chain carries TRBV5-4 and TRBJ2-7; weak D call: TRBD1 (6 bases). Germline values: CDR1 SGHNT, CDR2 YYREEE (reference sequence). The CDR3 extends over 16 amino acids. Trimming removed 0 bases at V and 0 bases at J, with 13 bases between. This CDR3 reads CASSLARGPNSYEQYF. Written as DNA, the CDR3 is TGTGCCAGCAGCTTGGCCAGGGGCCCTAACTCCTACGAGCAGTACTTC. Based on the CDR3 plus reference TRBV5-4 and TRBJ2-7, the full variable domain is ETGVTQSPTHLIKTRGQQVTLRCSSQSGHNTVSWYQQALGQGPQFIFQYYREEENGRGNFPPRFSGLQFPNYSSELNVNALELDDSALYLCASSLARGPNSYEQYFGPGTRLTVT.

The J gene is TRBJ2-5, the V gene TRBV7-9; possibly TRBD2 for D (6 bases). The better agreement between TRBJ2-7 and the DNA end casts doubt on the J call. The germline V gene encodes CDR1 SEHNR and CDR2 FQNEAQ (reference sequence). This CDR3 is 14 amino acids long. This CDR3 reads CASSPGTWPYEQYF. CDR3 bases: TGTGCCAGCAGCCCCGGGACTTGGCCCTACGAGCAGTACTTC.

This clone has just one count. The chain joins TRBV7-3 to TRBJ2-1; 12 nucleotides line up with TRBD2. J was trimmed by 10 bases and V by 0 bases; bases with no gene match: 7. The germline V gene encodes CDR1 SGHTA and CDR2 FQGTGA. This CDR3 is built from 16 residues. CDR3: CASSLTTASGGAEQFF. DNA for the CDR3: TGTGCCAGCAGCTTAACTACGGCTAGCGGGGGGGCGGAGCAGTTCTTC.

The CDR3 reads CASSPGQGARTEAFF. The CDR3 region has the DNA TGTGCCAGCTCACCGGGTCAGGGGGCGCGAACTGAAGCTTTCTTT. The chain joins TRBV18 to TRBJ1-1; TRBD1 agrees at 8 bases. J gave up 5 bases and V 3 bases, and 8 bases lay outside the gene matches. Germline V gene lookup returns CDR1 KGHSH and CDR2 LQKENI. This CDR3 region has 15 residues.

Comment on this clone: The sample has other DNA sequences that encode this CDR3 too. The chain employs TRBV6-5 and TRBJ2-7; TRBD1 aligns across 9 bases. The CDR3 runs 15 residues. The J segment lost 1 base and the V segment lost 5 bases, leaving 6 bases of the junction unmatched. Germline CDR1 and CDR2: MNHEY and SVGAGI. The CDR3 DNA follows: TGTGCCAGCAGTGGCCCGGGACAGGGATCCTACGAGCAGTACTTC. As protein: CASSGPGQGSYEQYF.

The chain joins TRBV11-2 to TRBJ1-2; 7 nucleotides agree with TRBD1. Trimming took 5 bases from V and 8 from J; bases not matched to a gene: 8. This CDR3 has 13 residues. CDR1 is SGHAT, CDR2 FQNNGV, per germline. The CDR3 here is CASSMTGLEGYTF. CDR3 sequence (DNA): TGTGCCAGCAGCATGACAGGGTTGGAGGGCTACACCTTC. The full variable domain, with the rest looked up from reference TRBV11-2 and TRBJ1-2, is EAGVAQSPRYKIIEKRQSVAFWCNPISGHATLYWYQQILGQGPKLLIQFQNNGVVDDSQLPKDRFSAERLKGVDSTLKIQPAKLEDSAVYLCASSMTGLEGYTFGSGTRLTVV.

The rearrangement uses TRBV27 and TRBJ2-1; D ambiguous. This CDR3 is built from 14 residues. From germline, CDR1 is MNHEY and CDR2 SMNVEV (reference sequence). V was clipped by 3 bases and J by 6 bases, with 12 bases between them. CDR3 sequence (DNA): TGTGCCAGCAGTTTGCACCCGCGATTCAATGAGCAGTTCTTC. It encodes CASSLHPRFNEQFF.

The gene calls are TRBV5-1 and TRBJ2-5; the match to TRBD2 covers 12 bases. V shed 9 bases and J 4 bases; nucleotides not matched to a gene: 13. The CDR3 is 16 residues long. Germline lookup yields CDR1 SGHRS and CDR2 YFSETQ. Here the CDR3 DNA reads TGCGCCACCGCGGAGACTAGCGGGAGAGGAGGAGAGACCCAGTACTTC. This translates into CATAETSGRGGETQYF.

This clone was observed a few times. The chain uses TRBV27 and TRBJ2-7; 9 nucleotides agree with TRBD1. Germline CDR1 MNHEY, CDR2 SMNVEV (reference sequence). This CDR3 region has 12 residues. V gave up 7 bases and J gave up 4 bases; unmatched junction bases: 2. CDR3 in DNA: TGTGCCAGCAAGACAGGGGGATACGAGCAGTACTTC. This sequence encodes CASKTGGYEQYF.

The chain has TRBV9 and TRBJ2-5; D might be TRBD1 (5 bases). The CDR3 is 14 amino acids. Per the germline V gene, CDR1 is SGDLS and CDR2 is YYNGEE. The germline V and J ends were trimmed by 0 bases and 4 bases, with 10 bases remaining between them. The CDR3 is CASSVAPGPETQYF. The CDR3 DNA is TGTGCCAGCAGCGTAGCCCCAGGGCCAGAGACCCAGTACTTC. The whole variable domain, remainder taken from reference TRBV9 and TRBJ2-5, is DSGVTQTPKHLITATGQRVTLRCSPRSGDLSVYWYQQSLDQGLQFLIQYYNGEERAKGNILERFSAQQFPDLHSELNLSSLELGDSALYFCASSVAPGPETQYFGPGTRLLVL.

V usage is TRBV6-1 and J usage is TRBJ2-5; 7 bases are a match to TRBD2. Per the germline V gene, CDR1 is MNHNS and CDR2 is SASEGT. V shed 6 bases, J shed 7 bases, and the junction held 11 bases outside the gene matches. CDR3 length equals 14 residues. CDR3 in amino acids: CASSLDSPGGTQYF. The DNA of the CDR3 is TGTGCCAGCAGCTTGGACTCCCCGGGGGGGACCCAGTACTTC.

In its sample, this clone was seen once. The rearrangement uses TRBV5-6 and TRBJ2-7, with D hard to call. Germline CDR1 and CDR2: SGHDT and YYEEEE. The CDR3 has 13 amino acids. V was cut by 4 bases and J by 4 bases, with 12 bases left in between. The CDR3 DNA sequence: TGTGCCAGCAGCCGAATAGCTGGGTACGAGCAGTACTTC. It encodes CASSRIAGYEQYF. Complete variable domain (other parts from reference TRBV5-6 and TRBJ2-7): DAGVTQSPTHLIKTRGQQVTLRCSPKSGHDTVSWYQQALGQGPQFIFQYYEEEERQRGNFPDRFSGHQFPNYSSELNVNALLLGDSALYLCASSRIAGYEQYFGPGTRLTVT.

The V call is TRBV6-1, the J call TRBJ2-5, with a possible D match to TRBD1 (6 bases). The DNA end favors TRBJ2-7, so the J call may be wrong. CDR3 size: 14 residues. Per germline, CDR1 MNHNS and CDR2 SASEGT. This CDR3 is CASSGFQGKGEQYF. CDR3 in DNA: TGTGCCAGCAGTGGTTTCCAGGGGAAAGGCGAGCAGTACTTC.

V gene TRBV11-2 combines with J gene TRBJ2-7; D is possibly TRBD1 (6 bases). Per the germline V gene, CDR1 is SGHAT and CDR2 is FQNNGV. This CDR3 is 13 amino acids long. Trimming left V 2 bases short and J 9 bases short, with 14 bases between. The CDR3 coding sequence is TGTGCCAGCAGCTTACGCGAAGGGGGTGGGCAGTACTTC. Translation: CASSLREGGGQYF.

J is TRBJ1-5 and V is TRBV28; the D is unclear. Germline V gene sequence: CDR1 MDHEN, CDR2 SYDVKM. Trimming removed 6 bases at V and 7 bases at J, with 7 bases between. The CDR3 is made up of 11 amino acids. CDR3 nucleotides: TGTGCCAGCAGCACCTACCAGCCCCAGCATTTT. Protein sequence: CASSTYQPQHF.

The rearrangement joins TRBV7-3 to TRBJ2-2; no clear D. Germline V CDR1 and CDR2: SGHTA, FQGTGA. Trimming took off 3 bases at V and 5 bases at J, with 4 bases between the two ends. This CDR3 region has 12 residues. The CDR3 protein is CASSLSTGELFF. Here the CDR3 DNA reads TGTGCCAGCAGCTTGAGTACCGGGGAGCTGTTTTTT.

Note on this clone: The junction and the germline gene differ at one end; a read error may be behind it. CDR3: CSSSDRDRVERAVYNEQFF. The DNA of the CDR3 is TGTTCCAGCAGCGACCGGGACAGGGTAGAGCGGGCCGTTTACAATGAGCAGTTCTTC. This sequence joins TRBV7-9 and TRBJ2-1, with 9 bases that match TRBD1. This CDR3 has 19 residues. Germline CDR1 and CDR2: SEHNR and FQNEAQ (reference sequence).

The V call is TRBV7-9, the J call TRBJ1-4; no firm D call. The CDR3 length is 13 residues. Between the trimmed V and J ends, which lost 6 bases and 6 bases, there was a span of 11 bases. Germline V gene sequence: CDR1 SEHNR, CDR2 FQNEAQ (reference sequence). The CDR3, as DNA: TGTGCCAGCAGTAACTATCCGGATGAAAAACTGTTTTTT. This codes for CASSNYPDEKLFF.

The chain uses TRBV19 and TRBJ2-7; D remains unclear. The germline V and J ends were trimmed by 1 base and 6 bases, with 16 bases remaining between them. CDR3 length: 15 amino acids. Looked up from germline, CDR1 is LNHDA and CDR2 is SQIVND (reference sequence). The CDR3: CASSIAESVVGEQYF. DNA of the CDR3: TGTGCCAGTAGTATAGCGGAAAGCGTCGTAGGCGAGCAGTACTTC.

V gene TRBV18 combines with J gene TRBJ1-1, with D perhaps matching TRBD1 (6 bases). V gave up 2 bases and J gave up 7 bases, with 14 bases separating them. The CDR3 is 14 amino acids. Germline V gene sequence: CDR1 KGHSH, CDR2 LQKENI. CDR3: CASSPWAGEGEAFF. In DNA form, the CDR3 reads TGTGCCAGCTCACCATGGGCAGGGGAAGGTGAAGCTTTCTTT.

In this sample, this clone turned up a few times. The J gene is TRBJ1-1, the V gene TRBV28; D is undetermined. CDR3 length: 12 residues. The V and J ends lost 4 bases and 11 bases respectively, with 14 bases between them. Germline CDR1 MDHEN, CDR2 SYDVKM. The CDR3: CASSWEGVRAFF. CDR3 sequence (DNA): TGTGCCAGCAGTTGGGAGGGAGTTAGGGCTTTCTTT.

CDR3 residues: CASSSTGLGNTIYF. CDR3 sequence (DNA): TGTGCCAGCAGCTCGACAGGTCTCGGAAACACCATATATTTT. The chain links TRBV13 to TRBJ1-3; a possible D gene is TRBD1 (6 bases). The CDR3 consists of 14 residues. Trimming removed 4 bases from V and 4 bases from J, with 11 bases in between. Germline V gives CDR1 PRHDT, CDR2 FYEKMQ (reference sequence).

The sample holds one count of this clone. The chain uses TRBV11-2 and TRBJ2-3, with a tentative D call TRBD1 (6 bases). In germline, CDR1 is SGHAT, CDR2 FQNNGV. V gave up 7 bases and J gave up 3 bases, with 17 bases separating them. The CDR3 sequence is 15 residues long. The CDR3 DNA reads as TGTGCCAGCATAAAGGGGGTAGCTGAGACAGATACGCAGTATTTT. The encoded protein is CASIKGVAETDTQYF.

This sequence joins TRBV5-5 and TRBJ1-5; no definite D call. Germline V gene data show CDR1 as SGHKS and CDR2 as YYEKEE (reference sequence). CDR3 length: 14 amino acids. The V gene lost 2 bases and the J gene lost 1 base, with 7 bases spanning the gap. The CDR3 here is CASSFVVSNQPQHF. In DNA form, the CDR3 reads TGTGCCAGCAGCTTCGTTGTAAGCAATCAGCCCCAGCATTTT. Full variable domain (missing parts from reference TRBV5-5 and TRBJ1-5): DAGVTQSPTHLIKTRGQQVTLRCSPISGHKSVSWYQQVLGQGPQFIFQYYEKEERGRGNFPDRFSARQFPNYSSELNVNALLLGDSALYLCASSFVVSNQPQHFGDGTRLSIL.

The V gene is TRBV5-5, the J gene TRBJ2-1; D may be TRBD1 (7 bases). Germline V CDR1 and CDR2: SGHKS, YYEKEE (reference sequence). Trimming removed 1 base from V and 4 bases from J, with 12 bases in between. The CDR3 contains 15 residues. The CDR3 here is CASSLSQGTYNEQFF. In DNA, the CDR3 is TGTGCCAGCAGCTTGTCACAGGGGACTTACAATGAGCAGTTCTTC.

The chain employs TRBV7-6 and TRBJ2-7; no clear D gene. The V gene lost 1 base and the J gene lost 6 bases, with 7 bases spanning the gap. From germline, CDR1 is SGHVS and CDR2 FNYEAQ. CDR3 length: 12 amino acids. The CDR3 loop is CASSLVLGEQYF. The CDR3 DNA is TGTGCCAGCAGCTTAGTCCTAGGCGAGCAGTACTTC.

The chain employs TRBV6-1 and TRBJ2-3; TRBD2 matches 7 bases. Germline trimming cut 0 bases from V and 6 bases from J; bases unmatched to any gene: 9. Germline V gene sequence: CDR1 MNHNS, CDR2 SASEGT. This CDR3 is 16 amino acids long. The CDR3 is CASSEAPELASDTQYF. CDR3 nucleotides: TGTGCCAGCAGTGAAGCCCCGGAACTAGCGTCCGATACGCAGTATTTT.

V and J are TRBV10-3 and TRBJ1-1; 9 bases are shared with TRBD1. CDR1 and CDR2 (germline): ENHRY, SYGVKD. The trim removed 7 bases at V and 6 bases at J, leaving 9 bases unmatched. The CDR3 is made up of 14 amino acids. As DNA, the CDR3 is TGTGCCATCACCGTGGGGGACAGGGACCCTGAAGCTTTCTTT. Its protein is CAITVGDRDPEAFF.

This chain uses TRBV28 with TRBJ1-1; D gene ambiguous. Germline V CDR1 and CDR2: MDHEN, SYDVKM. CDR3 length equals 14 residues. V lost 6 bases, J lost 4 bases, and 15 bases lay in between. The CDR3 sequence: CASRTLIEFTEAFF. The DNA for the CDR3 is TGTGCCAGCAGGACTCTAATCGAGTTCACTGAAGCTTTCTTT.